This T cell receptor (beta chain) was sequenced for a study of blood T cell repertoires in COVID-19. The CDR3 totals 16 residues. V shed 1 base and J shed 4 bases, with 13 bases lying between them. Germline V lookup: CDR1 MGHRA, CDR2 YSYEKL. Under the authors' procedure: For nucleated cells, counts were estimated from reference gene primer amplification. The protocol was immunoSEQ multiplex PCR, while the TCRdb copy is restricted to in-frame clones and leaves out a portion. V and J calls and clone size are those listed in that table; D and trimming were worked out from the DNA. The sample consists of 200,000 to 250,000 clones, almost 85% of them appearing once. This clone is a singleton in its sample.

Sequencing was done on a sample of peripheral blood. The rearrangement uses TRBV4-1 and TRBJ2-2; the D is unclear. The sequence was obtained from a woman aged 70-85 years with COVID-19, enrolled during active disease. CDR3 in amino acids: CASSQAVGGLTGELFF. The CDR3 DNA reads as TGCGCCAGCAGCCAAGCGGTTGGCGGCCTCACCGGGGAGCTGTTTTTT.